These 14 T cell receptor beta chains were sequenced from one sample in a study of cytomegalovirus exposure and HLA in healthy donors (dated by TCRdb to about 2017). Library method: the immunoSEQ multiplex PCR assay. A mixture of 60 forward primers for TCR Vbeta segments and 13 reverse primers for TCR Jbeta segments was used in the multiplex PCR. As stored in TCRdb, this immuneACCESS dataset retains in-frame rearrangements with V and J assigned. A fraction of the clones does not appear; measured against another copy, unresolved V genes explain less than half of the discrepancy, and the remainder lacks a known reason. This sample is represented by fewer than 200,000 clones; 71% of them were singletons. 1.5% of the sample is held by the ten biggest clonotypes. Material for sequencing was PBMCs. The receptors were gathered from a girl under 18 in good health and CMV-seronegative.

The sample holds a few counts of this clone. The genes are TRBV5-1 and TRBJ2-3; D gene ambiguous. The CDR3 has 16 residues. Germline CDR1 reads SGHRS; CDR2 reads YFSETQ. V lost 0 bases and J 0 bases, leaving 11 bases between the germline ends. CDR3 sequence: CASSLVQAYSTDTQYF. For the CDR3, the DNA is TGCGCCAGCAGCTTGGTTCAGGCCTATAGCACAGATACGCAGTATTTT. The variable domain in full, with the rest retrieved from reference TRBV5-1 and TRBJ2-3, is KAGVTQTPRYLIKTRGQQVTLSCSPISGHRSVSWYQQTPGQGLQFLFEYFSETQRNKGNFPGRFSGRQFSNSRSEMNVSTLELGDSALYLCASSLVQAYSTDTQYFGPGTRLTVL.

The chain is built from TRBV23-1 and TRBJ2-3, with 9 bases identical to TRBD1. TRBV23-1 is reported as an ORF; its role is uncertain. This CDR3 region has 13 residues. Trimming at V came to 6 bases and at J to 4 bases, leaving 2 bases not matched to a gene. In DNA, the CDR3 is TGCGCCAGCAGGCGGACAGGGGCAGATACGCAGTATTTT. It specifies CASRRTGADTQYF.

This clone was detected once. Here the CDR3 omits its conserved ending phenylalanine or tryptophan, so a read error is the likely source. The DNA is omitted, as the CDR3 cannot be located on it reliably, and the CDR3 follows TCRdb's listing. V is TRBV11-1 and J is TRBJ1-1. The CDR3 is 12 amino acids long, termini counted. The V gene's germline CDR1 is SGHAT and CDR2 FQDESV (reference sequence). CDR3 sequence: CASSPGSRGWKA.

The DNA for the CDR3 is TGTGCCAGCAGTGATGCAAGTCTTGGGGAGGACTATGGCTACACCTTC. It yields the protein CASSDASLGEDYGYTF. The chain links TRBV2 to TRBJ1-2; no definite D call. This CDR3 contains 16 residues. Germline V gene lookup returns CDR1 SNHLY and CDR2 FYNNEI. V lost 3 bases and J lost 3, with 17 bases in between.

A note on this clone: The sample carries other DNA sequences with the same CDR3. The V call is TRBV19, the J call TRBJ1-1; 10 bases are shared with TRBD1. Germline loops: CDR1 LNHDA, CDR2 SQIVND (reference sequence). After removal of 4 bases from V and 2 bases from J, the junction contained 4 bases not matched to a gene. This CDR3 is built from 15 residues. CDR3 in amino acids: CASSTRTGGNTEAFF. The CDR3 DNA reads as TGTGCCAGTAGTACAAGGACAGGGGGTAACACTGAAGCTTTCTTT.

This clone appeared a single time. At one end, the junction sequence differs from germline, possibly due to a read error. J is TRBJ1-4 and V is TRBV7-2; D ambiguous. This CDR3 comprises 14 residues. Germline V gene lookup returns CDR1 SGHTA and CDR2 FQGNSA. DNA of the CDR3: TGTGCCAGCAGCTTACTCATCAAGGGAGAAAAGCTGTTTTTT. It encodes CASSLLIKGEKLFF. The full variable domain, its missing parts supplied by reference TRBV7-2 and TRBJ1-4, is GAGVSQSPSNKVTEKGKDVELRCDPISGHTALYWYRQSLGQGLEFLIYFQGNSAPDKSGLPSDRFSAERTGGSVSTLTIQRTQQEDSAVYLCASSLLIKGEKLFFGSGTQLSVL.

This clone occurred a few times. The chain couples TRBV10-3 to TRBJ2-7, with D possibly TRBD1 on 5 matching bases. The V end was cut by 3 bases, the J end by 6 bases, with 9 bases between. The length of the CDR3 is 12 residues. Per the germline V gene, CDR1 is ENHRY and CDR2 is SYGVKD. CDR3 sequence reads: CAISDRGSEQYF. The CDR3 DNA is TGTGCCATCAGTGATAGGGGCTCCGAGCAGTACTTC.

This chain uses TRBV5-6 with TRBJ1-1; TRBD1 matches at 11 bases. The CDR3 length is 15 residues. The junction had 7 bases not matched to a gene; V was cut back by 2 bases and J by 7 bases. Germline-derived CDR1 and CDR2 are SGHDT and YYEEEE. The chain's CDR3 is CASSLPGQGVYEAFF. CDR3 bases: TGTGCCAGCAGCTTACCGGGACAGGGGGTGTATGAAGCTTTCTTT.

The rearrangement links TRBV6-1 to TRBJ1-3; D remains ambiguous. Trimming stripped 1 base from V and 0 bases from J, with 7 bases between. Germline CDR1 is MNHNS and CDR2 is SASEGT. The CDR3 is made up of 15 amino acids. This chain's CDR3 is CASSEGAVSGNTIYF. The CDR3 DNA sequence: TGTGCCAGCAGTGAAGGAGCTGTCTCTGGAAACACCATATATTTT.

This clone was detected a few times. The chain recombines TRBV5-1 with TRBJ2-7, with a weak D call TRBD1 (6 bases). The CDR3 has 15 amino acids. Trimming took off 0 bases at V and 5 bases at J, with 15 bases between the two ends. Germline CDR1 and CDR2: SGHRS and YFSETQ. CDR3 in DNA: TGCGCCAGCAGCTTGGGAGGGGGTTTAATCCACGAGCAGTACTTC. It codes for CASSLGGGLIHEQYF.

The chain joins TRBV6-1 to TRBJ2-7; 7 bases align to TRBD1. The V gene end was trimmed by 8 bases and the J gene end by 6 bases; junction bases not matched to a gene: 7. The germline CDR1 and CDR2 sequences are MNHNS and SASEGT. This CDR3 region has 12 residues. The CDR3 sequence is CASWGQKVEQYF. The CDR3 region has the DNA TGTGCCAGCTGGGGACAGAAAGTCGAGCAGTACTTC.

This chain connects TRBV2 to TRBJ2-1; no clear D. The CDR3 runs to 13 residues. In germline, CDR1 is SNHLY, CDR2 FYNNEI. The ends were cut back, 8 bases at V and 5 bases at J, with 13 bases in the middle. The DNA of the CDR3 is TGTGCCAGCCCCACCCGGGTAGACAATGAGCAGTTCTTC. Translated: CASPTRVDNEQFF.

In its sample, this clone was seen a few times. The CDR3 region is CASSARPGTGYYEQYF. The CDR3 coding sequence is TGTGCCAGCAGTGCGCGACCCGGGACAGGGTATTACGAGCAGTACTTC. The V and J genes are TRBV27 and TRBJ2-7, with 9 nucleotides matching TRBD1. From germline, CDR1 is MNHEY and CDR2 SMNVEV (reference sequence). The CDR3 contains 16 residues. The ends lost 5 bases at V and 4 bases at J; junction bases unmatched: 12.

The chain links TRBV7-9 to TRBJ1-1; no clear D. The CDR3 loop spans 15 amino acids. Germline-derived CDR1 and CDR2 are SEHNR and FQNEAQ (reference sequence). V lost 4 bases, J lost 1 base, and 13 bases lay in between. CDR3 residues: CASSSGSNPNTEAFF. CDR3 coding DNA: TGTGCCAGCAGCTCGGGATCTAATCCGAACACTGAAGCTTTCTTT. Based on the CDR3 plus reference TRBV7-9 and TRBJ1-1, the full variable domain is DTGVSQNPRHKITKRGQNVTFRCDPISEHNRLYWYRQTLGQGPEFLTYFQNEAQLEKSRLLSDRFSAERPKGSFSTLEIQRTEQGDSAMYLCASSSGSNPNTEAFFGQGTRLTVV.